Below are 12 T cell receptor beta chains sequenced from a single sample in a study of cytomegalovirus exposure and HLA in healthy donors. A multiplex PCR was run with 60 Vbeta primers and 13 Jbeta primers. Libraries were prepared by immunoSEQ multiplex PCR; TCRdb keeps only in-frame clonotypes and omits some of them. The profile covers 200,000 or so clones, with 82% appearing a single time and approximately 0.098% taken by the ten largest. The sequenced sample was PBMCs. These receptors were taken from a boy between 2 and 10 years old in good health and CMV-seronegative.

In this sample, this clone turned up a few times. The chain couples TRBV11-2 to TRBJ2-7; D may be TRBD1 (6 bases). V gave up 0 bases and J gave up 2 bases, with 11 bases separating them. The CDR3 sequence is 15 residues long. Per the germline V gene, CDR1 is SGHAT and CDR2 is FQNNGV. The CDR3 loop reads CASSLEVTGTYEQYF. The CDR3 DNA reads TGTGCCAGCAGCTTAGAGGTTACAGGGACCTACGAGCAGTACTTC.

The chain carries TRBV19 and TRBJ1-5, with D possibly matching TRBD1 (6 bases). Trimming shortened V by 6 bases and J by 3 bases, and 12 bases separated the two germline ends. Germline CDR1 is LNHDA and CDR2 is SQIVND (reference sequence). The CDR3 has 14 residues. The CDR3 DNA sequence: TGTGCCAGTAGGCTCAGGGGCGCCAATCAGCCCCAGCATTTT. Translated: CASRLRGANQPQHF.

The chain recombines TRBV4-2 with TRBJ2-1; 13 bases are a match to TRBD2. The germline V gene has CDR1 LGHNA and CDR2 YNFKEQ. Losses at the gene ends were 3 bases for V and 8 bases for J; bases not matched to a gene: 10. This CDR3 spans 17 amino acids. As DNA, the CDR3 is TGTGCCAGCAGCCAGCTATTACTAGCGGGGGGGCGGGATGAGCAGTTCTTC. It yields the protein CASSQLLLAGGRDEQFF.

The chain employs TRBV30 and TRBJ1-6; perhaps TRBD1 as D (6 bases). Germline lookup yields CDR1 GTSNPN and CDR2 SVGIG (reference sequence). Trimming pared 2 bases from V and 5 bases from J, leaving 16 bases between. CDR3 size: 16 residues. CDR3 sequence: CAWSTAGTYNNSPLHF. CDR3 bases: TGTGCCTGGAGTACCGCCGGGACATACAATAATTCACCCCTCCACTTT.

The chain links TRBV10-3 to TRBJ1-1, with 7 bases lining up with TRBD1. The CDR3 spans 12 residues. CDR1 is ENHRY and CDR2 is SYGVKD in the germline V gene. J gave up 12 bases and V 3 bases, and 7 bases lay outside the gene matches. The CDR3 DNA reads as TGTGCCATCAGTGATAGGGGGCTAGGAACTTTCTTT. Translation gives CAISDRGLGTFF.

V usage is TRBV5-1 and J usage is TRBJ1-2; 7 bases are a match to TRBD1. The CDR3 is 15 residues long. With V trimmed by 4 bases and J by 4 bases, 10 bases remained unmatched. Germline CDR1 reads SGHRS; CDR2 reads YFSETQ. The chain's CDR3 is CASSDRQGWGYGYTF. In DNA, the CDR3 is TGCGCCAGCAGCGATCGACAGGGATGGGGCTATGGCTACACCTTC.

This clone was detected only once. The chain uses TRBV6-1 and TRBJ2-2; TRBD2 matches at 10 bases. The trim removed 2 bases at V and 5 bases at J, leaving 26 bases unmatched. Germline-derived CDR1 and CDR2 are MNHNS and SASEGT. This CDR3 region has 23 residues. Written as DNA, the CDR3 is TGTGCCAGCAGTGAACCGCTCAGGGGCTTGGCTAGCGGGGGACTAGGTTGGACCGGGGAGCTGTTTTTT. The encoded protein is CASSEPLRGLASGGLGWTGELFF.

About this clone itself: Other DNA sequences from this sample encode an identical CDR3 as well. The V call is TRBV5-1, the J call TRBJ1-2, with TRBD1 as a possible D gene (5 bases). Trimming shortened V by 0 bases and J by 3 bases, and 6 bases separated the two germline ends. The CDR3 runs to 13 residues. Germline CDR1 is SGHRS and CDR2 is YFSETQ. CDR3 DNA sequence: TGCGCCAGCAGCTTGGGGGGGGACTATGGCTACACCTTC. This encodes CASSLGGDYGYTF.

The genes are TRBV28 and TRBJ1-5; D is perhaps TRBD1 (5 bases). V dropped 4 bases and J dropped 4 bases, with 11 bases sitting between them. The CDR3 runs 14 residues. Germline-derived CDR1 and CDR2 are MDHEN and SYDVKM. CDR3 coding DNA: TGTGCCAGCAGTTGGGGAGGGGCGAATCAGCCCCAGCATTTT. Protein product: CASSWGGANQPQHF.

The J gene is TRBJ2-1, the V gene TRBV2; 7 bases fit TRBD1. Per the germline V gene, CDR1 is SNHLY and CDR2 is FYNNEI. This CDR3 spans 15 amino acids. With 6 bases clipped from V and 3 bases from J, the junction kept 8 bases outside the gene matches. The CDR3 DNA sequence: TGTGCCAGCAGCCGGCGACAGGGCCACTACAATGAGCAGTTCTTC. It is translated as CASSRRQGHYNEQFF.

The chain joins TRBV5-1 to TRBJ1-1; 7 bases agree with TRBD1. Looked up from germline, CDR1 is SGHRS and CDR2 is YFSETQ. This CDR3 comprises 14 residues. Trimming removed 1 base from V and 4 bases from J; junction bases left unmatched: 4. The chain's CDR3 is CASSLTGEITEAFF. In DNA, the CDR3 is TGCGCCAGCAGCTTGACAGGGGAGATCACTGAAGCTTTCTTT.

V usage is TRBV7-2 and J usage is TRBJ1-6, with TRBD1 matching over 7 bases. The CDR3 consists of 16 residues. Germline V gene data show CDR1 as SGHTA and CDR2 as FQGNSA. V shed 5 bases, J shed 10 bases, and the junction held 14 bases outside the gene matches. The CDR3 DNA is TGTGCCAGCAGCCTTGACAGGGCAGCTCGACGATCACCCCTCCACTTT. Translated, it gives CASSLDRAARRSPLHF.